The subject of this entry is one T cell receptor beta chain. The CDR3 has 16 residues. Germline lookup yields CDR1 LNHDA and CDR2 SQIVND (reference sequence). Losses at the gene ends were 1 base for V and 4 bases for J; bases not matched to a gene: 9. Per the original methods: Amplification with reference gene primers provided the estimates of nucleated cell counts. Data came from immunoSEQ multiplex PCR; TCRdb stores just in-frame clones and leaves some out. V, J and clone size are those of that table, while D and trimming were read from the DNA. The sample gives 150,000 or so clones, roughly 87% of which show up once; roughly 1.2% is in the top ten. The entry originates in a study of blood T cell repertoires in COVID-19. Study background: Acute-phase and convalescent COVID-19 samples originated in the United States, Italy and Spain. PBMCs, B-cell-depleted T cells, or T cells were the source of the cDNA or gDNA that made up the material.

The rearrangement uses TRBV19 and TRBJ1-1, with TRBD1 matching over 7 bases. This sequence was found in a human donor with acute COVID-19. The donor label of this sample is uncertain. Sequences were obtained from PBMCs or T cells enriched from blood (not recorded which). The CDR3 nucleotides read TGTGCCAGTAGTATAGTGGCGGGAGGGGGCGGCACTGAAGCTTTCTTT. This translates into CASSIVAGGGGTEAFF.